This TCR beta chain was identified in a study of technical replicates of blood from several donors (dated by TCRdb to the late 2010s). Receptors were amplified or captured by the immunoSEQ multiplex PCR assay. TCRdb provides this immuneACCESS table in a form limited to in-frame rearrangements. Some clones are lacking; in checked studies, under half of them reflect an unresolved V gene, and why the rest are absent is not known. This sample lists about 74,000 clones; 85% to 95% were detected once. The leading ten clones occupy 0.25% of the sample. Note on this clone: The antigen it binds to is not known. Per-base quality was not reported, and no clone a single base away is much larger than it.

Sequenced: T cells isolated from PBMCs. The TCR originated in a human donor in good health.

The DNA sequence follows: TGTGCCAGCAGCGCCTTGGGACTGCTCACAGATACGCAGTATTTT. Translated, it gives CASSALGLLTDTQYF. Recombination linked TRBV9 to TRBJ2-3; a weak D assignment points to TRBD2 (6 bases agree). The germline V gene specifies SGDLS as CDR1 and YYNGEE as CDR2. The CDR3 holds 15 amino acids from the cysteine to the phenylalanine. Just CDR3 DNA is preserved here, 45 bases in frame from base 1. Cut back by 3 bases and 2 bases, the V and J ends lie 13 bases apart.